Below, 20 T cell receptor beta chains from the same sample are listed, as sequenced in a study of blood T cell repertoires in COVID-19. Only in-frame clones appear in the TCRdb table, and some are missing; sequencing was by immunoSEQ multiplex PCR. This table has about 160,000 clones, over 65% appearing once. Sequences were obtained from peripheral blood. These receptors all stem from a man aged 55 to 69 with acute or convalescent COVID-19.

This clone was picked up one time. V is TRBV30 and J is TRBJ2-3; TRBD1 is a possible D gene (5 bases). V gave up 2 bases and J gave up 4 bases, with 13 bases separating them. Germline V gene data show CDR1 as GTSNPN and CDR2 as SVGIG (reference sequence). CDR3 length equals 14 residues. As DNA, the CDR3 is TGTGCCTGGAGTTCTGGGGCTGCGGCAGATACGCAGTATTTT. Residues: CAWSSGAAADTQYF.

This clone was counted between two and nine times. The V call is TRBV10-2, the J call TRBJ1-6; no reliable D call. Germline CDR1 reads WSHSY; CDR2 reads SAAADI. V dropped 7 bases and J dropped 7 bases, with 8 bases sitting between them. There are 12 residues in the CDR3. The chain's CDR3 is CASTPGNSPLHF. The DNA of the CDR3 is TGCGCCAGCACCCCCGGGAATTCACCCCTCCACTTT.

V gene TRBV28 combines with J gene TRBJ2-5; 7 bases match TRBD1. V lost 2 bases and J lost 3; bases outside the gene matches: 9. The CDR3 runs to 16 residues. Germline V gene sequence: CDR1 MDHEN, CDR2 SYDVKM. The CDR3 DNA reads TGTGCCAGCAGTTTAGAGGGGGCTACCCCCGAAGAGACCCAGTACTTC. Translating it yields CASSLEGATPEETQYF.

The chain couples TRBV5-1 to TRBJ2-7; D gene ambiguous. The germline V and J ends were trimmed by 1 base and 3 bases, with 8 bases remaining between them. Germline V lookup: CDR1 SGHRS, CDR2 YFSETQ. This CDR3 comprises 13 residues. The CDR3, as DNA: TGCGCCAGCAGCTTGACAGCCAGCTACGAGCAGTACTTC. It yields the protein CASSLTASYEQYF.

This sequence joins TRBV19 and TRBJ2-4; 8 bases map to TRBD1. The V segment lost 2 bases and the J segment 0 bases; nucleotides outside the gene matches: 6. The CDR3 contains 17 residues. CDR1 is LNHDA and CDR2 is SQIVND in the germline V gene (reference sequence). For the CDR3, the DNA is TGTGCCAGTAGTATACGGGGGACAGGACTAGCCAAAAACATTCAGTACTTC. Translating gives CASSIRGTGLAKNIQYF. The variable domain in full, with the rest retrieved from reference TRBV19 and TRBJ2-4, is DGGITQSPKYLFRKEGQNVTLSCEQNLNHDAMYWYRQDPGQGLRLIYYSQIVNDFQKGDIAEGYSVSREKKESFPLTVTSAQKNPTAFYLCASSIRGTGLAKNIQYFGAGTRLSVL.

The CDR3 DNA follows: TGTGCCAGCAGCTTATCAACTAGCACAAGCACAGATACGCAGTATTTT. It translates to CASSLSTSTSTDTQYF. V is TRBV7-9 and J is TRBJ2-3; D may be TRBD2 (6 bases). The CDR3 has 16 residues. CDR1 is SEHNR and CDR2 is FQNEAQ in the germline V gene (reference sequence). Trimming shortened V by 2 bases and J by 0 bases, and 12 bases separated the two germline ends. Looking up the rest from reference TRBV7-9 and TRBJ2-3 gives the full variable domain: DTGVSQNPRHKITKRGQNVTFRCDPISEHNRLYWYRQTLGQGPEFLTYFQNEAQLEKSRLLSDRFSAERPKGSFSTLEIQRTEQGDSAMYLCASSLSTSTSTDTQYFGPGTRLTVL.

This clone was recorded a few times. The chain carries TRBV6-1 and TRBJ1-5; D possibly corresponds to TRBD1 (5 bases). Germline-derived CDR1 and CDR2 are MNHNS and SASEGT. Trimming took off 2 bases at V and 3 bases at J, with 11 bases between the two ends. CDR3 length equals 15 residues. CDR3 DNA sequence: TGTGCCAGCAGTGAAACAGGTACTTTCAATCAGCCCCAGCATTTT. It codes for CASSETGTFNQPQHF.

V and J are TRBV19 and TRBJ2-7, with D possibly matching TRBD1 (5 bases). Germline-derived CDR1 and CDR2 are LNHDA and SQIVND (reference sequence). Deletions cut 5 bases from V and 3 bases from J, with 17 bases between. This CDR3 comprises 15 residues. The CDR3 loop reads CASSPRGPQGYEQYF. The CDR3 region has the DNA TGTGCCAGTAGTCCTAGGGGCCCCCAGGGCTACGAGCAGTACTTC.

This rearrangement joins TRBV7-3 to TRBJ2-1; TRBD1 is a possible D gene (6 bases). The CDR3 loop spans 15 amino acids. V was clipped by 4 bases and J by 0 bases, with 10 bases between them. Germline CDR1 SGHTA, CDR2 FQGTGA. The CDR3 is CASSSNRVSYNEQFF. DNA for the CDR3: TGTGCCAGCAGCTCCAACAGGGTCTCCTACAATGAGCAGTTCTTC.

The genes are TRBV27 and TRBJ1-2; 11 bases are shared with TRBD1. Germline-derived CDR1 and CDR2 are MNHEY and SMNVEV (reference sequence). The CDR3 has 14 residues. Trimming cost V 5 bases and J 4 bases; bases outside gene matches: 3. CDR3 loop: CASSRTGGSYGYTF. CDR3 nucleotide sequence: TGTGCCAGCAGTAGGACAGGGGGCAGCTATGGCTACACCTTC.

In DNA, the CDR3 is TGTGCCAGTAGTACCGTGGCGGCTCAGCCCCAGCATTTT. The encoded protein is CASSTVAAQPQHF. The chain combines TRBV19 with TRBJ1-5; D not certain. V gave up 4 bases and J gave up 6 bases, with 10 bases separating them. Germline V gene data show CDR1 as LNHDA and CDR2 as SQIVND (reference sequence). The CDR3 loop spans 13 amino acids. The full variable domain, its missing parts supplied by reference TRBV19 and TRBJ1-5, is DGGITQSPKYLFRKEGQNVTLSCEQNLNHDAMYWYRQDPGQGLRLIYYSQIVNDFQKGDIAEGYSVSREKKESFPLTVTSAQKNPTAFYLCASSTVAAQPQHFGDGTRLSIL.

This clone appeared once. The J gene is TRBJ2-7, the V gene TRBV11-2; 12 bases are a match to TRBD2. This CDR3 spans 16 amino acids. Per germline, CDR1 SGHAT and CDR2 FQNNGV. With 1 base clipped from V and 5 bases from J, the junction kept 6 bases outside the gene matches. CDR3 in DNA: TGTGCCAGCAGCTTAGCTAGCGGGGGGGCCGTCGACGAGCAGTACTTC. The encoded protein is CASSLASGGAVDEQYF.

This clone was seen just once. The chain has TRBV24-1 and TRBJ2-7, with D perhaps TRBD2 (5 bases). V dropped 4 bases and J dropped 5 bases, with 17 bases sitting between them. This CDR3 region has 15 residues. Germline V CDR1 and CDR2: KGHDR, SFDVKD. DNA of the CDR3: TGTGCCACCAGTGAAACAGCGGTGTCGATCAACGAGCAGTACTTC. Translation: CATSETAVSINEQYF.

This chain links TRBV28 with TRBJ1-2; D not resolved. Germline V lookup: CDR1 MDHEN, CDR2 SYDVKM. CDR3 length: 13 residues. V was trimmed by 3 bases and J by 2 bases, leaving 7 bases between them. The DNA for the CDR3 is TGTGCCAGCAGTTTGGACTGGAACTATGGCTACACCTTC. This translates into CASSLDWNYGYTF.

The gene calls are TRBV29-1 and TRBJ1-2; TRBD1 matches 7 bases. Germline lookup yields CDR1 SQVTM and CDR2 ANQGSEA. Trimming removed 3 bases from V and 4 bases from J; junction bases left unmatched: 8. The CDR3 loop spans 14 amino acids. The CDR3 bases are TGCAGCGTTGATCCCCCGGGACAGTTCTATGGCTACACCTTC. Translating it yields CSVDPPGQFYGYTF.

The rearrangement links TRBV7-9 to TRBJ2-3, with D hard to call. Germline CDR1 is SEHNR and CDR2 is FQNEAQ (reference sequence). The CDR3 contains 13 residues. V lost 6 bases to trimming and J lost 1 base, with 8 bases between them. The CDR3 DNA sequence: TGTGCCAGCAGTTACATCGGCACAGATACGCAGTATTTT. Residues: CASSYIGTDTQYF.

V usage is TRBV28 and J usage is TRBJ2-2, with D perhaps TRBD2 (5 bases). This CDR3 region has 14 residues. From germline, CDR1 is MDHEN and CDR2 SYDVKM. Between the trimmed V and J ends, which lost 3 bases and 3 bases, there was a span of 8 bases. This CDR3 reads CASSFWGDTGELFF. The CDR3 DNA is TGTGCCAGCAGTTTTTGGGGAGACACCGGGGAGCTGTTTTTT.

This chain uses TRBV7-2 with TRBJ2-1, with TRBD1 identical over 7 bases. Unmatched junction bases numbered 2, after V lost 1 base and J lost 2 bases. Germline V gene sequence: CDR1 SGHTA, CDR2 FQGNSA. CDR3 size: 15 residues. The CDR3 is CASSLGGGPYNEQFF. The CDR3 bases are TGTGCCAGCAGCTTAGGAGGGGGCCCCTACAATGAGCAGTTCTTC. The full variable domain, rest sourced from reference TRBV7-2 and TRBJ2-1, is GAGVSQSPSNKVTEKGKDVELRCDPISGHTALYWYRQSLGQGLEFLIYFQGNSAPDKSGLPSDRFSAERTGGSVSTLTIQRTQQEDSAVYLCASSLGGGPYNEQFFGPGTRLTVL.

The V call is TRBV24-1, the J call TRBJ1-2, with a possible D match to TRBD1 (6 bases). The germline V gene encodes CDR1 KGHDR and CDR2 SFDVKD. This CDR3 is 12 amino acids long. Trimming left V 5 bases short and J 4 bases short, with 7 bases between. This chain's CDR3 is CATSADSYGYTF. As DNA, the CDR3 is TGTGCCACCAGTGCGGACAGCTATGGCTACACCTTC.

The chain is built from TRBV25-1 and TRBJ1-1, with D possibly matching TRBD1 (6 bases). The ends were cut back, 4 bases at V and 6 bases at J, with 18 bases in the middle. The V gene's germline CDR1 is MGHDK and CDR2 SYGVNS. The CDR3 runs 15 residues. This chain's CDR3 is CASSGHRDDAPEAFF. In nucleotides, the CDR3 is TGTGCCAGCAGTGGACACAGGGATGATGCGCCTGAAGCTTTCTTT.